This TCR beta chain was sequenced during a study of T cells in localized non-small cell lung cancer. Study outcomes and limitations: Appearing in adjacent lung were a median roughly 60 of the top 100 tumor clones.

This CDR3 has 15 residues. Germline assignment: CDR1 MNHEY and CDR2 SMNVEV (reference sequence). V shed 4 bases and J shed 0 bases, with 10 bases lying between them. Details on this clone: What it binds is unknown.

TCRdb's table, derived via immunoSEQ multiplex PCR, lists solely in-frame clones and lacks some. Counted here are 43,000 or so clones, 75% to 95% occurring once; the ten biggest clones make up roughly a tenth. The receptor was isolated from a woman between 40 and 69 years old with stage II lung adenocarcinoma. This sequence joins TRBV27 and TRBJ1-3; a possible D gene is TRBD1 (5 bases). The sample here was PBMCs, taken before any cancer treatment. CDR3 amino acids: CASSSTGASGNTIYF. CDR3 nucleotides: TGTGCCAGCAGTTCCACAGGCGCCTCTGGAAACACCATATATTTT.